Presented here are 25 T cell receptor beta chains from one specimen sequenced in a study of patients and donors after allogeneic stem cell transplantation. TCRdb independently ran MiXCR on the RT-PCR reads; one entry per CDR3 protein. The sample contains hundreds of thousands of distinct CDR3 sequences, about a sixth of which appear only once. The sequenced material came from blood, either unsorted or a sorted T cell fraction (not recorded which). The receptor source for this set is a human donor who was either an allogeneic HSCT recipient or a stem cell or donor lymphocyte infusion donor (not recorded which). It is not recorded whose cells these are; they may come from a transplant donor.

The J gene is TRBJ2-1, the V gene TRBV21-1. TRBV21-1 represents a pseudogene. The CDR3 is 11 amino acids. As DNA, the CDR3 is TGTGCCAGCAGTAAAGCGCTAGAGCAGTTCTTC. It translates to CASSKALEQFF.

This clonotype has more than one count but fewer than ten. V and J are TRBV6-2 or TRBV6-3 and TRBJ2-7, with 8 bases fitting TRBD1. Germline-derived CDR1 and CDR2 are MNHEY and SVGEGT. V was pared by 10 bases and J by 4 bases, with 12 bases of the junction left unmatched. The CDR3 spans 14 residues. In DNA form, the CDR3 reads TGTGCCACCCTCCTCCGGACAGGGAATTACGAGCAGTACTTC. Residues: CATLLRTGNYEQYF.

Many counts were recorded for this clonotype. The chain combines TRBV4-1 with TRBJ1-3, with D possibly matching TRBD1 (5 bases). Trimming took off 1 base at V and 2 bases at J, with 12 bases between the two ends. Germline V gives CDR1 MGHRA, CDR2 YSYEKL. CDR3 length: 16 amino acids. The DNA of the CDR3 is TGCGCCAGCAGCCAAGTCGGAGGGGTGCCTGGAAACACCATATATTTT. Protein product: CASSQVGGVPGNTIYF.

In its sample, this clonotype was seen a few times. CDR3 region: CASSLWNVGADTQYF. The CDR3 DNA follows: TGTGCCAGCAGCTTATGGAACGTGGGTGCAGATACGCAGTATTTT. V and J are TRBV7-3 and TRBJ2-3; no reliable D call. CDR1 and CDR2 (germline): SGHTA, FQGTGA. This CDR3 spans 15 amino acids. V was clipped by 2 bases and J by 4 bases, with 13 bases between them.

This clonotype showed up just a few times. The chain recombines TRBV6-1 with TRBJ2-3; 8 bases match TRBD1. Unmatched junction bases numbered 11, after V lost 3 bases and J lost 6 bases. The CDR3 consists of 16 residues. Germline V gene lookup returns CDR1 MNHNS and CDR2 SASEGT. CDR3 in amino acids: CASSDDRTGRSDTQYF. In nucleotides, the CDR3 is TGTGCCAGCAGTGACGACCGGACAGGGAGGTCCGATACGCAGTATTTT.

The genes are TRBV29-1 and TRBJ2-7; D not certain. This CDR3 spans 13 amino acids. The V gene lost 4 bases and the J gene lost 2 bases, with 12 bases spanning the gap. Per the germline V gene, CDR1 is SQVTM and CDR2 is ANQGSEA. The CDR3 sequence is CSVVEANTYEQYF. The CDR3 region has the DNA TGCAGCGTTGTCGAAGCGAACACCTACGAGCAGTACTTC.

A note on this clonotype: It is likely a read error, because the conserved phenylalanine at the end of the CDR3 is missing. The rearrangement joins TRBV5-6 to TRBJ2-3; D gene uncertain. The CDR3 contains 13 residues. Germline V gene sequence: CDR1 SGHDT, CDR2 YYEEEE. V lost 1 base and J 6 bases, leaving 9 bases between the germline ends. CDR3 sequence: CASSLSGTDTQYI. CDR3 in DNA: TGTGCCAGCAGCTTGTCAGGAACCGATACGCAGTATATT.

The chain links TRBV2 to TRBJ2-7; TRBD2 might be the D (5 bases). V lost 5 bases and J lost 1, with 12 bases in between. Per the germline V gene, CDR1 is SNHLY and CDR2 is FYNNEI. CDR3 size: 14 residues. CDR3 sequence reads: CASSKSGPSYEQYF. DNA for the CDR3: TGTGCCAGCAGTAAAAGCGGTCCATCCTACGAGCAGTACTTC.

This clonotype was observed a handful of times. DNA of the CDR3: TGTGCCAGCAGCCGTCCCGTTTTAGGTCAGCCCCAGCATTTT. It codes for CASSRPVLGQPQHF. The rearrangement joins TRBV6-1 to TRBJ1-5; D is ambiguous. This CDR3 comprises 14 residues. V was pared by 6 bases and J by 6 bases, with 15 bases between. CDR1 is MNHNS and CDR2 is SASEGT in the germline V gene.

In this sample, this clonotype turned up many times. The CDR3 nucleotides are TGTGCCAGCAGTTTCGGTGGGAGGTCGGAGTTCTTC. Amino acid sequence: CASSFGGRSEFF. This chain connects TRBV12-3 or TRBV12-4 to TRBJ2-1; D is possibly TRBD2 (6 bases). The V end was cut by 3 bases, the J end by 14 bases, with 14 bases between. The CDR3 consists of 12 residues.

The table lists this clonotype with a few counts. The rearrangement joins TRBV9 to TRBJ1-1, with D possibly matching TRBD1 (5 bases). V was cut by 4 bases and J by 1 base, with 14 bases left in between. Germline CDR1 and CDR2: SGDLS and YYNGEE. The CDR3 contains 15 residues. CDR3 region: CASSQTAGWNTEAFF. CDR3 DNA sequence: TGTGCCAGCAGCCAGACAGCTGGATGGAACACTGAAGCTTTCTTT.

In the case of this clonotype: One end of the junction fails to match germline, which may point to a read error. The rearrangement uses TRBV7-9 and TRBJ1-3; TRBD1 is a possible D gene (5 bases). In germline, CDR1 is SEHNR, CDR2 FQNEAQ (reference sequence). CDR3 length: 14 residues. CDR3 bases: TGTGCCAGCAGCTCCGGGACCGTAGGAAACACCAAATATTTT. It codes for CASSSGTVGNTKYF.

J is TRBJ2-3 and V is TRBV15; D possibly corresponds to TRBD1 (6 bases). V was pared by 0 bases and J by 2 bases, with 12 bases between. The CDR3 extends over 16 amino acids. Germline values: CDR1 LNHNV, CDR2 YYDKDF (reference sequence). The CDR3 reads CATSRDGTPHTDTQYF. The CDR3 coding sequence is TGTGCCACCAGCAGAGATGGGACACCCCACACAGATACGCAGTATTTT.

There are a few counts of this clonotype. The CDR3 loop reads CASSLYLTYNEQFF. Here the CDR3 DNA reads TGTGCCAGCAGTTTGTACTTAACGTACAATGAGCAGTTCTTC. The genes are TRBV27 and TRBJ2-1; D is ambiguous. Trimming shortened V by 3 bases and J by 4 bases, and 10 bases separated the two germline ends. CDR1 and CDR2 from the germline V gene are MNHEY and SMNVEV (reference sequence). CDR3 length equals 14 residues.

This clonotype was seen a handful of times. The V call is TRBV20-1, the J call TRBJ1-5, with a possible D match to TRBD1 (6 bases). Trimming removed 2 bases at V and 1 base at J, with 12 bases between. CDR3 length: 15 amino acids. Looked up from germline, CDR1 is DFQATT and CDR2 is SNEGSKA (reference sequence). The CDR3: CSARSTGESNQPQHF. The DNA of the CDR3 is TGCAGTGCTAGATCGACAGGAGAGAGCAATCAGCCCCAGCATTTT.

The chain recombines TRBV7-2 with TRBJ2-7; 8 bases are a match to TRBD1. The CDR3 extends over 15 amino acids. Per germline, CDR1 SGHTA and CDR2 FQGNSA. Unmatched junction bases numbered 10, after V lost 6 bases and J lost 3 bases. CDR3: CASRTGTGAGYEQYF. The CDR3, as DNA: TGTGCCAGCAGGACCGGGACAGGAGCCGGCTACGAGCAGTACTTC. The entire variable domain, with the rest obtained from reference TRBV7-2 and TRBJ2-7, is as follows: GAGVSQSPSNKVTEKGKDVELRCDPISGHTALYWYRQSLGQGLEFLIYFQGNSAPDKSGLPSDRFSAERTGGSVSTLTIQRTQQEDSAVYLCASRTGTGAGYEQYFGPGTRLTVT.

The table lists this clonotype with a few counts. The V gene is TRBV4-1, the J gene TRBJ1-1; D might be TRBD1 (5 bases). Trimming left V 3 bases short and J 0 bases short, with 14 bases between. The germline gives CDR1 MGHRA, CDR2 YSYEKL. This CDR3 is built from 16 residues. The CDR3 region is CASSQSSGLLNTEAFF. The CDR3 nucleotides read TGCGCCAGCAGCCAGTCATCAGGGCTTTTGAACACTGAAGCTTTCTTT.

In its sample, this clonotype was seen a few times. The chain recombines TRBV6-2 or TRBV6-3 with TRBJ2-2, with 12 bases lining up with TRBD2. Germline CDR1 and CDR2: MNHEY and SVGEGT. V was pared by 6 bases and J by 0 bases, with 14 bases of the junction left unmatched. The CDR3 totals 20 residues. The CDR3 nucleotides are TGTGCCAGCAGCCCACGAAACAAACTAGCGGGGGGAACGAACACCGGGGAGCTGTTTTTT. Protein: CASSPRNKLAGGTNTGELFF.

The J gene is TRBJ2-4, the V gene TRBV5-1; D is perhaps TRBD1 or TRBD2 (5 bases each). Germline lookup yields CDR1 SGHRS and CDR2 YFSETQ. Between the trimmed V and J ends, which lost 4 bases and 0 bases, there was a span of 11 bases. The CDR3 has 15 residues. CDR3 bases: TGCGCCAGCAGCCCCACAGGACTAGCCAAAAACATTCAGTACTTC. This translates into CASSPTGLAKNIQYF.

The chain carries TRBV7-9 and TRBJ2-7; 7 bases fit TRBD1. The junction had 10 bases not matched to a gene; V was cut back by 1 base and J by 1 base. CDR3 length: 17 amino acids. Germline CDR1 is SEHNR and CDR2 is FQNEAQ (reference sequence). The CDR3 coding sequence is TGTGCCAGCAGCTTAGATATAAAAGGGACAGCATCCTACGAGCAGTACTTC. This encodes CASSLDIKGTASYEQYF.

This clonotype was picked up many times. V usage is TRBV12-3 or TRBV12-4 and J usage is TRBJ2-3; 13 nucleotides line up with TRBD2. The CDR3 runs to 16 residues. Trimming cost V 3 bases and J 2 bases; bases outside gene matches: 2. The CDR3 here is CASSLTSGGNTDTQYF. CDR3 nucleotide sequence: TGTGCCAGCAGTTTGACTAGCGGGGGGAACACAGATACGCAGTATTTT.

In its sample, this clonotype was seen a few times. This rearrangement joins TRBV20-1 to TRBJ1-2; unclear D gene. Germline lookup yields CDR1 DFQATT and CDR2 SNEGSKA (reference sequence). Trimming stripped 5 bases from V and 3 bases from J, with 13 bases between. The CDR3 totals 13 residues. This chain's CDR3 is CSAPIPKYYGYTF. DNA of the CDR3: TGCAGTGCTCCTATACCGAAGTACTATGGCTACACCTTC.

V gene TRBV9 combines with J gene TRBJ2-5; D gene unclear. CDR1 and CDR2 (germline): SGDLS, YYNGEE. The V and J ends lost 0 bases and 5 bases respectively, with 14 bases between them. The CDR3 is made up of 15 amino acids. The DNA for the CDR3 is TGTGCCAGCAGCGTAGCCCTAGTGGGGATGGAGACCCAGTACTTC. Protein sequence: CASSVALVGMETQYF.

The V and J genes are TRBV5-1 and TRBJ1-2, with D perhaps TRBD1 (5 bases). V lost 2 bases, J lost 5 bases, and 16 bases lay in between. The CDR3 contains 15 residues. Looked up from germline, CDR1 is SGHRS and CDR2 is YFSETQ. CDR3 sequence (DNA): TGCGCCAGCAGCTTCGGGGGAACTGGACCGTATGGCTACACCTTC. Translation gives CASSFGGTGPYGYTF.

This clonotype was recorded a few times. One junction end disagrees with the germline gene, perhaps due to a read error. The chain recombines TRBV6-2 or TRBV6-3 with TRBJ2-1; TRBD2 matches 11 bases. In germline, CDR1 is MNHEY, CDR2 SVGEGT. The CDR3 is 15 amino acids. The CDR3 nucleotides are TGTGCCAGCAGTACTAGCGGGAGTTTCTACAATGAGCAGTCCTTC. As protein: CASSTSGSFYNEQSF.